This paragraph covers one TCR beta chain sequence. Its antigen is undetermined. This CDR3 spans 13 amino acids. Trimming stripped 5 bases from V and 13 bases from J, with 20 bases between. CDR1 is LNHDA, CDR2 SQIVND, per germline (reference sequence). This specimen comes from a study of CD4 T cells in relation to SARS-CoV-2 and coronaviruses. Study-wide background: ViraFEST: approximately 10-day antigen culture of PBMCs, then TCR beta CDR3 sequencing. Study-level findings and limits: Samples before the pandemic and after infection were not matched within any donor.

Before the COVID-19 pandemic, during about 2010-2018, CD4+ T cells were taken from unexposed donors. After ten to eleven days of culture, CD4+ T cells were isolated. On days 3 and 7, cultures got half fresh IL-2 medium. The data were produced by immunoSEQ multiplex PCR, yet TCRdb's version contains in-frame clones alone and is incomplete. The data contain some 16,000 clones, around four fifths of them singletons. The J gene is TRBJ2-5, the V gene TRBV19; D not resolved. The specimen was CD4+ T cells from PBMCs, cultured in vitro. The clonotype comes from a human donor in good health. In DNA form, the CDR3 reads TGTGCCAGTAGTTCCGGAGCCGTGGACCGGCGGTACTTC. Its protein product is CASSSGAVDRRYF.